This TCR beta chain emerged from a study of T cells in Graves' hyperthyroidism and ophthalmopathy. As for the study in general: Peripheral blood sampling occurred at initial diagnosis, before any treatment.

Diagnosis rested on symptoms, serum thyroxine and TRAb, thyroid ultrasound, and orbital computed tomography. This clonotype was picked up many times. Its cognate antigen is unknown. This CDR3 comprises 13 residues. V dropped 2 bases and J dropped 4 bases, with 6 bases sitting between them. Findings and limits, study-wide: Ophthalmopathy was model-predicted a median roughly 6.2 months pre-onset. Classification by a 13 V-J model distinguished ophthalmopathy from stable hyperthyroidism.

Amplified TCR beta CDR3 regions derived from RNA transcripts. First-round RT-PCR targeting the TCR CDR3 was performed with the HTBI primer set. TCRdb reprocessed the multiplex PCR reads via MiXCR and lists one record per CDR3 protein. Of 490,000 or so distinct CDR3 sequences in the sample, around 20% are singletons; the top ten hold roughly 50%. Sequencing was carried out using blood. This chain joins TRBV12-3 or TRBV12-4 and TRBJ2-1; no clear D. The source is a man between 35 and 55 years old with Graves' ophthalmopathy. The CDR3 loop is CASSLMRYNEQFF. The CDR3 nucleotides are TGTGCCAGCAGTTTAATGAGATACAATGAGCAGTTCTTC.